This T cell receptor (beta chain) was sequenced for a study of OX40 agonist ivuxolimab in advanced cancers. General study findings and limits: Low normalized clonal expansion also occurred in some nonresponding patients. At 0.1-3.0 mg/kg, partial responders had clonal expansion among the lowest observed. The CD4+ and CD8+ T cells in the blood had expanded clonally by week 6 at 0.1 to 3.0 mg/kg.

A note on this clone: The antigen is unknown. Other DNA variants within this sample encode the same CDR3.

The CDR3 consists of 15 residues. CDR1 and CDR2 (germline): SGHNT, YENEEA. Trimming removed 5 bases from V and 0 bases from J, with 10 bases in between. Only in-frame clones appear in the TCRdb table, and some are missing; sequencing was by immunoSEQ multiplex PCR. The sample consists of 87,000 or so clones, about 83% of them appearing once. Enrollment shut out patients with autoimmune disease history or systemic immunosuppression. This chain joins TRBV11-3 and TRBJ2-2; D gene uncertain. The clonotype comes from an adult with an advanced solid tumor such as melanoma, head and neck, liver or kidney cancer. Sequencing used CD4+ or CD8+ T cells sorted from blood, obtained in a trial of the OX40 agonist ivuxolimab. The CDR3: CASSPPLANTGELFF. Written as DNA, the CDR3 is TGTGCCAGCAGCCCCCCCCTCGCGAACACCGGGGAGCTGTTTTTT.